This TCR beta chain was observed in a study of blood T cell repertoires in COVID-19. Across the study: Both acute and convalescent COVID-19 samples were obtained from the United States, Italy and Spain. Sample material is recorded as cDNA or gDNA derived from T cells, B-cell-depleted T cells, or PBMCs.

In the original workflow: Using reference gene primer amplification, nucleated cell counts were estimated. Measured with immunoSEQ multiplex PCR; TCRdb has only the in-frame clones, and not every one. Clone size and the V and J calls come from that table; the DNA yielded D and trimming. The table lists 150,000 to 200,000 clones, more than 75% of them singletons. The V gene's germline CDR1 is SGHDN and CDR2 FVKESK. The CDR3 spans 13 residues. V was trimmed by 4 bases and J by 4 bases, leaving 8 bases between them. The sample taken for sequencing was peripheral blood. This TCR was recovered from a man in his sixties or seventies with acute or convalescent COVID-19. The chain couples TRBV14 to TRBJ2-1; no definite D call. The CDR3, as DNA: TGTGCCAGCAGCCCGACTTTGTACAATGAGCAGTTCTTC. Translation gives CASSPTLYNEQFF. The variable domain in full, with the rest retrieved from reference TRBV14 and TRBJ2-1, is EAGVTQFPSHSVIEKGQTVTLRCDPISGHDNLYWYRRVMGKEIKFLLHFVKESKQDESGMPNNRFLAERTGGTYSTLKVQPAELEDSGVYFCASSPTLYNEQFFGPGTRLTVL.